This section outlines one T cell receptor beta chain sequence together with its context. Its matching antigen is unknown. The data belong to a study of T cell responses to AZD1222 COVID-19 vaccine. Measured with immunoSEQ multiplex PCR; TCRdb has only the in-frame clones, and not every one. Of some 170,000 clones listed, 85% to 90% are singletons. Study findings and constraints: Vaccine-related CD4 TCRs covered spike, predominating at 160-218 and 743-854.

CDR1 and CDR2 (germline): MNHEY, SMNVEV (reference sequence). CDR3 length equals 13 residues. Trimming stripped 5 bases from V and 4 bases from J, with 11 bases between. The material was peripheral blood, obtained 28 days after the second dose of the MenACWY control vaccine. The rearrangement joins TRBV27 to TRBJ1-1; the D gene is possibly TRBD1 (5 bases). The clonotype was recovered from an adult who received the MenACWY meningococcal vaccine as a control. Here the CDR3 reads CASSLYRITEAFF. In nucleotides, the CDR3 is TGTGCCAGCAGTCTTTACAGGATCACTGAAGCTTTCTTT.